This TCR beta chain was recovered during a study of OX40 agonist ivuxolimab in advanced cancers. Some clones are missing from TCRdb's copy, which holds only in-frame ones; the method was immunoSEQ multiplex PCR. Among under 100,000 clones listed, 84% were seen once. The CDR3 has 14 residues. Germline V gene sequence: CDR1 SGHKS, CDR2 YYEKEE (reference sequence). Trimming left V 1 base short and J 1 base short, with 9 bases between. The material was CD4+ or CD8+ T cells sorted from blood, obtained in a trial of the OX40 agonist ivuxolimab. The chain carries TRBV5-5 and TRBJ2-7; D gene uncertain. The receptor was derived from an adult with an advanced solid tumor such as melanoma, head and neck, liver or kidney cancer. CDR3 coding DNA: TGTGCCAGCAGCTTGAGTCCTGATTCCTACGAGCAGTACTTC. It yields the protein CASSLSPDSYEQYF.